This TCR beta chain was obtained from a study of CD8 T cells in ankylosing spondylitis. Trimming removed 4 bases from V and 0 bases from J, with 10 bases in between. Germline CDR1 reads SGHTA; CDR2 reads FQGNSA. The CDR3 spans 14 residues. Quantitative 5'-RACE with molecular barcodes generated TCR beta libraries. TCRdb re-called the 5' RACE reads with MiXCR, one entry per CDR3 protein. The table lists 150,000 to 200,000 distinct CDR3 sequences, 13% of them singletons. This clonotype was observed at least ten times. The origin of this receptor is a female donor with ankylosing spondylitis or in good health (not recorded which). The material sequenced was blood, either unsorted or a sorted T cell fraction (not recorded which). The genes are TRBV7-2 and TRBJ2-7, with D possibly being TRBD1 or TRBD2 (5 bases each). CDR3 sequence (DNA): TGTGCCAGCAGCTCCCGGGACGGCTCCTACGAGCAGTACTTC. It specifies CASSSRDGSYEQYF.